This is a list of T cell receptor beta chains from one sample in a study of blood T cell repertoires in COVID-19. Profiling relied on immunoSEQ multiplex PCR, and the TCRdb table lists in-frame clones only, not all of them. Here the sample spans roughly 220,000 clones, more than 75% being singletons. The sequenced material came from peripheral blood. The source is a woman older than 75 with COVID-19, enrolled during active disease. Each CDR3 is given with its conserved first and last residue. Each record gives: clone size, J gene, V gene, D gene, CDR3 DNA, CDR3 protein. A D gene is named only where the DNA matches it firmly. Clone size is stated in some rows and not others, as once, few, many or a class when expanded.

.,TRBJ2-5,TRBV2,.,TGTGCCAGCAGTGGACAGGTCACGACCCAGTACTTC,CASSGQVTTQYF
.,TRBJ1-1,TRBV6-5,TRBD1,TGTGCCAGCACCATGACAGGGGCGAACACTGAAGCTTTCTTT,CASTMTGANTEAFF
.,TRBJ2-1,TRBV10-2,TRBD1,TGCGCCAGCAGTCGGACAGGGGAGAATGAGCAGTTCTTC,CASSRTGENEQFF
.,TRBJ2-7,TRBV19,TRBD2,TGTGCCAGTAGCCAAAGTGCGGGGGGCGAGCAGTACTTC,CASSQSAGGEQYF
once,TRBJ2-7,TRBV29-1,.,TGCAGCGTCAGGGGTTTGGAGTACGAGCAGTACTTC,CSVRGLEYEQYF
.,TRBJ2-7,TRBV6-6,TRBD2,TGTGCCAGCAGTTACACAGCTATAGCGGGGGCTCACGAGCAGTACTTC,CASSYTAIAGAHEQYF
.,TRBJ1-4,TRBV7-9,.,TGTGCCAGCAGCTTAACAGGCTTGGGTGAAAAACTGTTTTTT,CASSLTGLGEKLFF
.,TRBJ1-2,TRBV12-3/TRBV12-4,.,TGTGCCAGCAGTCTGGACAGTCTCGGCTACACCTTC,CASSLDSLGYTF
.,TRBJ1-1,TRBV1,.,TGCACCAGCAGCCACACGAGAGACAGGGGGCGCGGCACTGAAGCTTTCTTT,CTSSHTRDRGRGTEAFF
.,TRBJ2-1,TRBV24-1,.,TGTGCCACCAGTGATGGGGAGCGGCCGCAGTTCTTC,CATSDGERPQFF
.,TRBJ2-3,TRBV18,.,TGTGCCAGCTCACCACTGGGGCAGGGCACAGATACGCAGTATTTT,CASSPLGQGTDTQYF
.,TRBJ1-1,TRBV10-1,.,TGCGCCAGCAGTGAGTCGAGACCGGGAACTGAAGCTTTCTTT,CASSESRPGTEAFF
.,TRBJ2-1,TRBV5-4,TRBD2,TGTGCCAGCAGCCTAGCGGGAGACTTATACAATGAGCAGTTCTTC,CASSLAGDLYNEQFF
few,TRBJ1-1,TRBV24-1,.,TGTGCCACCAGTGACTCGTCCACCGGGGGAGGGACTGAAGCTTTCTTT,CATSDSSTGGGTEAFF
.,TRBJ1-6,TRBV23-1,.,TGCGCCAGCAGTCAACCCCTAGTCGAGATCCACTTT,CASSQPLVEIHF